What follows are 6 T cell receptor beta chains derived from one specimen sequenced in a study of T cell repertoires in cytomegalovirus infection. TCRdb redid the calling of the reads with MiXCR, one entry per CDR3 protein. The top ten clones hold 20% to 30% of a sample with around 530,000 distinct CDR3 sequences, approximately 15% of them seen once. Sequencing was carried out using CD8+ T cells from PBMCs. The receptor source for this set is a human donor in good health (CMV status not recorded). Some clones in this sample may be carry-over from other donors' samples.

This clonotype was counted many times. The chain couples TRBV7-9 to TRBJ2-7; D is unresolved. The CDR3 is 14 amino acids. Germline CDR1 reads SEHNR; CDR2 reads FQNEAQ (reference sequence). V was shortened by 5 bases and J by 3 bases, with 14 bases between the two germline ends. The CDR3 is CASSPTKVGYEQYF. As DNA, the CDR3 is TGTGCCAGCAGCCCAACGAAGGTGGGCTACGAGCAGTACTTC.

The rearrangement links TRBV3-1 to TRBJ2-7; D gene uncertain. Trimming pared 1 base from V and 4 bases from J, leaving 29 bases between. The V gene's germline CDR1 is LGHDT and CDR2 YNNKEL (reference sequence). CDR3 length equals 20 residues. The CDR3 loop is CASSQAGSGGFPTTLYEQYF. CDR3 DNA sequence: TGTGCCAGCAGCCAAGCAGGTTCAGGCGGTTTTCCCACCACCTTATACGAGCAGTACTTC.

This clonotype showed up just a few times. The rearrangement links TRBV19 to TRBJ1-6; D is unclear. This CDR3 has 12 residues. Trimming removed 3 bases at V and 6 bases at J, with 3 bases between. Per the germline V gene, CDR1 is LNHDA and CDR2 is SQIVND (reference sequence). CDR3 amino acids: CASSMGNSPLHF. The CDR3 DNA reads TGTGCCAGTAGTATGGGTAATTCACCCCTCCACTTT.

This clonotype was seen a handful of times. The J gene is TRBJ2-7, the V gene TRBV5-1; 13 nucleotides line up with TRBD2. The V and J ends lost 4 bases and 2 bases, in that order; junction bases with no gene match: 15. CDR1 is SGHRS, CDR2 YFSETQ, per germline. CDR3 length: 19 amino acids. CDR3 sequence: CASSGTSGRAERLTYEQYF. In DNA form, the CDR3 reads TGCGCCAGCAGCGGTACTAGCGGGAGGGCGGAGCGGTTAACCTACGAGCAGTACTTC.

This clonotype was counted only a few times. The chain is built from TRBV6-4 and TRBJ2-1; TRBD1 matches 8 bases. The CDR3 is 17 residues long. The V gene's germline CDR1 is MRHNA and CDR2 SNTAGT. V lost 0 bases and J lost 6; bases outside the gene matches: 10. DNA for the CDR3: TGTGCCAGCAGTGACTCGTATAGGGGACAGGCCCTCAATGAGCAGTTCTTC. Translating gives CASSDSYRGQALNEQFF.

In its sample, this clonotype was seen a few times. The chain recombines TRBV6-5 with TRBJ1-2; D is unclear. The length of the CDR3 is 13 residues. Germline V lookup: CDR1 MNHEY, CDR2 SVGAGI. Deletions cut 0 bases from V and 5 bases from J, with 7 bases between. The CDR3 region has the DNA TGTGCCAGCAGTTACTCCCAGACTTATGGCTACACCTTC. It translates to CASSYSQTYGYTF.